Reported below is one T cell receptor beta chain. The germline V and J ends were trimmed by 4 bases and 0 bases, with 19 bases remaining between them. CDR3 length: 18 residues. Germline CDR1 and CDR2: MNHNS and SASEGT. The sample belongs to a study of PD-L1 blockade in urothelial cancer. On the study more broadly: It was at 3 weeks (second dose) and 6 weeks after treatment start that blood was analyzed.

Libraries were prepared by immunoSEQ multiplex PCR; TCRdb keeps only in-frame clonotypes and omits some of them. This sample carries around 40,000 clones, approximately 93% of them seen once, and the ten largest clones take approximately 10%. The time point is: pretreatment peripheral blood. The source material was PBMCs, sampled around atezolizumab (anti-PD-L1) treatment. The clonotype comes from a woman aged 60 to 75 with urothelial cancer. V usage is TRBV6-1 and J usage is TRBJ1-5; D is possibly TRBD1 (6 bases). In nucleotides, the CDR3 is TGTGCCAGCAGTGGAAACAGGGCATACGCTAATAGCAATCAGCCCCAGCATTTT. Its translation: CASSGNRAYANSNQPQHF.